One and the same sample provided the 22 T cell receptor beta chains below, sequenced in a study of low-dose radiotherapy and immunotherapy resistance in tumors. Alpha and beta chains were covered, as first-strand cDNA relied on TRAV- and TRBV-specific primers. TCRs underwent 20 PCR cycles of amplification with a constant-region primer and V-primer adapter. A single record per CDR3 protein comes from TCRdb applying MiXCR to the reads. In the table there are about 82,000 distinct CDR3 sequences, around 18% of which are singletons. Time point meaning: before trial treatment. The sequencing here drew on PBMCs, taken before treatment. All receptors come from a male donor with prostate cancer.

Many counts were recorded for this clonotype. The chain links TRBV10-3 to TRBJ2-7, with 9 bases lining up with TRBD1. Germline V gene data show CDR1 as ENHRY and CDR2 as SYGVKD. This CDR3 has 14 residues. Unmatched junction bases numbered 8, after V lost 6 bases and J lost 5 bases. The DNA of the CDR3 is TGTGCCATCAGCCCGGGACAGGGTAGGGACGAGCAGTACTTC. Its translation: CAISPGQGRDEQYF.

The gene calls are TRBV30 and TRBJ2-5, with D possibly TRBD2 on 6 matching bases. The CDR3 is 15 amino acids. From germline, CDR1 is GTSNPN and CDR2 SVGIG (reference sequence). The V end was cut by 2 bases, the J end by 2 bases, with 15 bases between. Here the CDR3 DNA reads TGTGCCTGGAGTTCACCCTCGGGAGTACAAGAGACCCAGTACTTC. Translated: CAWSSPSGVQETQYF.

This clonotype was seen ten or more times. This chain links TRBV28 with TRBJ1-1; D gene uncertain. CDR1 is MDHEN, CDR2 SYDVKM, per germline. The V and J ends lost 6 bases and 0 bases respectively, with 5 bases between them. This CDR3 comprises 12 residues. CDR3 protein: CASRLLNTEAFF. In DNA, the CDR3 is TGTGCCAGCAGACTACTGAACACTGAAGCTTTCTTT.

This clonotype has at least ten counts. V and J are TRBV4-1 and TRBJ1-5; 9 nucleotides align to TRBD1. CDR1 is MGHRA and CDR2 is YSYEKL in the germline V gene. Trimming at V came to 5 bases and at J to 5 bases, leaving 7 bases not matched to a gene. The CDR3 contains 15 residues. CDR3 amino acids: CASSAGQGSYQPQHF. The DNA for the CDR3 is TGCGCCAGCAGCGCGGGACAGGGTTCTTATCAGCCCCAGCATTTT.

This clonotype came up many times. The V call is TRBV2, the J call TRBJ2-2, with D possibly being TRBD1 (5 bases). This CDR3 comprises 13 residues. From germline, CDR1 is SNHLY and CDR2 FYNNEI. V was trimmed by 10 bases and J by 5 bases, leaving 14 bases between them. The CDR3 region has the DNA TGTGCCACTACGCAGGGAACGACCGGGGAGCTGTTTTTT. Translated, it gives CATTQGTTGELFF.

The rearrangement joins TRBV27 to TRBJ2-5, with TRBD2 matching over 8 bases. V trimming: 5 bases; J trimming: 5 bases; junction bases outside the gene matches: 13. Germline assignment: CDR1 MNHEY and CDR2 SMNVEV (reference sequence). This CDR3 is 16 amino acids long. CDR3 DNA sequence: TGTGCCAGCAGTAAACCGGGACTAGTGGGTTCTGAGACCCAGTACTTC. Residues: CASSKPGLVGSETQYF.

This clonotype was recorded at least ten times. The chain carries TRBV4-3 and TRBJ1-2; TRBD1 matches 9 bases. This CDR3 is built from 15 residues. The germline V gene has CDR1 LGHNA and CDR2 YSLEER. The V and J ends lost 1 base and 4 bases, in that order; junction bases with no gene match: 4. This CDR3 reads CASSQGDRVVYGYTF. The CDR3 DNA reads as TGCGCCAGCAGCCAAGGGGACAGGGTAGTCTATGGCTACACCTTC.

This clonotype was counted ten times or more. The chain recombines TRBV7-8 with TRBJ2-2; the D gene could be TRBD1 or TRBD2 (5 bases each). Per the germline V gene, CDR1 is SGHVS and CDR2 is FQNEAQ. The V end lost 11 bases, the J end lost 6 bases, and 16 bases lay between the germline ends. The CDR3 totals 13 residues. The CDR3 is CAQRLGAAGELFF. In DNA form, the CDR3 reads TGTGCCCAAAGACTCGGGGCTGCCGGGGAGCTGTTTTTT.

Of note for this clonotype: A far larger clone is one base from this, pointing to a likely read error. The V gene is TRBV5-1, the J gene TRBJ2-5; 8 positions match TRBD2. The CDR3 is 13 residues long. V was clipped by 6 bases and J by 11 bases; unmatched bases: 12. CDR1 and CDR2 (germline): SGHRS, YFSETQ. CDR3 sequence (DNA): TGCGCCAGCACCAGCGGGGGCCGCAATGAGCAGTACTTC. It codes for CASTSGGRNEQYF.

This clonotype was seen repeatedly, ten times or more. The V gene is TRBV3-1, the J gene TRBJ2-4; either TRBD1 or TRBD2 may fit D (5 bases each). The CDR3 is 15 amino acids. Looked up from germline, CDR1 is LGHDT and CDR2 is YNNKEL (reference sequence). Trimming cost V 3 bases and J 0 bases, with 9 bases left between them. CDR3 in DNA: TGTGCCAGCAGCCACTCGGGGCTAGCCAAAAACATTCAGTACTTC. Its translation: CASSHSGLAKNIQYF.

This clonotype was observed at least ten times. The CDR3 DNA reads TGTGCCACCAGTGATTCCGGGACGACTAATGAGCAGTTCTTC. This sequence encodes CATSDSGTTNEQFF. The rearrangement links TRBV24-1 to TRBJ2-1; the D gene could be TRBD1 or TRBD2 (5 bases each). This CDR3 is 14 amino acids long. Looked up from germline, CDR1 is KGHDR and CDR2 is SFDVKD. V was clipped by 2 bases and J by 7 bases, with 11 bases between them.

This clonotype came up many times. The chain recombines TRBV29-1 with TRBJ2-1, with D possibly matching TRBD1 (6 bases). The V gene lost 0 bases and the J gene lost 6 bases, with 15 bases spanning the gap. Per the germline V gene, CDR1 is SQVTM and CDR2 is ANQGSEA. The CDR3 runs to 15 residues. The CDR3 spells CSVEDRQGIGNEQFF. The CDR3, as DNA: TGCAGCGTTGAAGATCGCCAGGGGATAGGCAATGAGCAGTTCTTC.

This clonotype showed up many times. The chain carries TRBV28 and TRBJ2-1, with a possible D match to TRBD2 (6 bases). V gave up 4 bases and J gave up 0 bases, with 13 bases separating them. This CDR3 is built from 16 residues. Germline lookup yields CDR1 MDHEN and CDR2 SYDVKM. CDR3 coding DNA: TGTGCCAGCAGTTCAGCAGCGGGTTTCTCCTACAATGAGCAGTTCTTC. This gives the protein CASSSAAGFSYNEQFF.

This clonotype was observed many times. J is TRBJ1-2 and V is TRBV7-2; D not certain. Germline CDR1 SGHTA, CDR2 FQGNSA. V lost 1 base and J lost 7, with 10 bases in between. The CDR3 extends over 13 amino acids. CDR3 nucleotide sequence: TGTGCCAGCAGCTTAGATTTGTCATTTGGCTACACCTTC. Amino acids: CASSLDLSFGYTF.

This clonotype was observed at least ten times. The chain combines TRBV20-1 with TRBJ1-2; D gene unclear. The length of the CDR3 is 15 residues. Deletions cut 0 bases from V and 3 bases from J, with 14 bases between. Germline CDR1 and CDR2: DFQATT and SNEGSKA (reference sequence). The DNA for the CDR3 is TGCAGTGCTAGAGATGATGGCAGGAACCACTATGGCTACACCTTC. This codes for CSARDDGRNHYGYTF.

V usage is TRBV18 and J usage is TRBJ2-7; 7 nucleotides line up with TRBD2. The CDR3 spans 16 residues. Germline-derived CDR1 and CDR2 are KGHSH and LQKENI. The V segment lost 0 bases and the J segment 3 bases; nucleotides outside the gene matches: 8. For the CDR3, the DNA is TGTGCCAGCTCACCACCGTGGGAGGGGAGGCTCTACGAGCAGTACTTC. This sequence encodes CASSPPWEGRLYEQYF.

This clonotype was observed at least ten times. The chain is built from TRBV27 and TRBJ2-7, with 7 bases that match TRBD1. The V and J ends lost 8 bases and 2 bases, in that order; junction bases with no gene match: 9. This CDR3 comprises 14 residues. Germline values: CDR1 MNHEY, CDR2 SMNVEV (reference sequence). The CDR3 DNA reads TGTGCCAGCGGTGACAGGGAGCCCCCCTACGAGCAGTACTTC. Encoded protein: CASGDREPPYEQYF.

The chain has TRBV20-1 and TRBJ2-3; 13 bases align to TRBD2. CDR3 length: 17 amino acids. J was trimmed by 3 bases and V by 3 bases; bases with no gene match: 9. Germline loops: CDR1 DFQATT, CDR2 SNEGSKA (reference sequence). CDR3 residues: CSASDRTSGRITDTQYF. DNA of the CDR3: TGCAGTGCTAGCGATCGGACTAGCGGGAGAATTACAGATACGCAGTATTTT.

This clonotype was detected many times. This chain connects TRBV13 to TRBJ1-1; unclear D gene. Germline lookup yields CDR1 PRHDT and CDR2 FYEKMQ (reference sequence). Trimming stripped 2 bases from V and 0 bases from J, with 4 bases between. The CDR3 is 13 residues long. This CDR3 is CASSLWVNTEAFF. CDR3 bases: TGTGCCAGCAGCTTATGGGTGAACACTGAAGCTTTCTTT. The variable domain in full, completed from reference TRBV13 and TRBJ1-1, reads AAGVIQSPRHLIKEKRETATLKCYPIPRHDTVYWYQQGPGQDPQFLISFYEKMQSDKGSIPDRFSAQQFSDYHSELNMSSLELGDSALYFCASSLWVNTEAFFGQGTRLTVV.

This clonotype occurred many times. The gene calls are TRBV7-2 and TRBJ2-7, with D tentatively TRBD2 (5 bases). V was trimmed by 1 base and J by 7 bases, leaving 17 bases between them. Germline V CDR1 and CDR2: SGHTA, FQGNSA. The CDR3 contains 15 residues. This CDR3 is CASSLEMDWLGEQYF. The CDR3 DNA is TGTGCCAGCAGCTTAGAAATGGACTGGCTCGGAGAGCAGTACTTC.

With respect to this clonotype: With a far larger clone one base away, a read error is the likely cause. The chain joins TRBV13 to TRBJ1-2; the D is unclear. The CDR3 is 13 residues long. Germline values: CDR1 PRHDT, CDR2 FYEKMQ (reference sequence). The CDR3 is CASSLAPREGCTF. In DNA, the CDR3 is TGTGCCAGCAGCTTAGCGCCACGGGAAGGCTGCACCTTC.

This clonotype has a count of ten or more. V is TRBV4-1 and J is TRBJ2-3; TRBD2 matches 15 bases. There are 21 residues in the CDR3. Germline CDR1 MGHRA, CDR2 YSYEKL. V lost 0 bases, J lost 2 bases, and 12 bases stayed unmatched. CDR3 protein: CASSQDRGLAGGHSDTDTQYF. The DNA for the CDR3 is TGCGCCAGCAGCCAAGATAGAGGACTAGCGGGGGGGCACTCAGACACAGATACGCAGTATTTT.